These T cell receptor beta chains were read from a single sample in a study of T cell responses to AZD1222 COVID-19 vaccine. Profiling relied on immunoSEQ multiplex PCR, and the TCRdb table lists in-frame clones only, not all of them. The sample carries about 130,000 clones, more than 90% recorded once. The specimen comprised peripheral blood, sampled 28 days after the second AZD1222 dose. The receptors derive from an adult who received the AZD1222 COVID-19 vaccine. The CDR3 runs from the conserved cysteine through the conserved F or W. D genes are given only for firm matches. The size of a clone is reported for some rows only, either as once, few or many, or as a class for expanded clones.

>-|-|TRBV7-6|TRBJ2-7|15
CASSAGGSPWGEQYF
TGTGCCAGCAGCGCTGGAGGGAGTCCATGGGGCGAGCAGTACTTC
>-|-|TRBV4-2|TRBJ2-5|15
CASSSLGGGQETQYF
TGTGCCAGCAGCTCCCTTGGAGGGGGCCAAGAGACCCAGTACTTC
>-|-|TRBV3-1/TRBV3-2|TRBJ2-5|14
CASSQDTAQETQYF
TGTGCCAGCAGCCAAGATACGGCCCAAGAGACCCAGTACTTC
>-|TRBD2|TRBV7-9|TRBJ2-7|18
CASSLAIAAGGPSYEQYF
TGTGCCAGCAGCTTAGCTATTGCGGCGGGAGGGCCTAGTTACGAGCAGTACTTC
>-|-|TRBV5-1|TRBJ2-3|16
CASSGLGGPSTDTQYF
TGCGCCAGCAGCGGCCTTGGCGGGCCTAGCACAGATACGCAGTATTTT
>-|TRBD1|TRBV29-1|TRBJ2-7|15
CSVRGGQGAGYEQYF
TGCAGCGTCCGGGGAGGACAGGGGGCAGGCTACGAGCAGTACTTC
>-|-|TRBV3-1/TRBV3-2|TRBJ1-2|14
CASSQDSGGRGYTF
TGTGCCAGCAGCCAAGACAGCGGGGGGAGAGGCTACACCTTC
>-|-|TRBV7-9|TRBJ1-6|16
CASSASSLSYNSPLHF
TGTGCCAGCAGCGCATCCAGCCTCTCCTATAATTCACCCCTCCACTTT
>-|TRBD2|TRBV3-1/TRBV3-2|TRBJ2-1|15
CASSDTGLPYNEQFF
TGTGCCAGCAGTGACACGGGACTACCTTACAATGAGCAGTTCTTC
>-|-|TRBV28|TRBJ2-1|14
CASTSGSSYNEQFF
TGTGCCAGCACCTCAGGGAGCTCCTACAATGAGCAGTTCTTC
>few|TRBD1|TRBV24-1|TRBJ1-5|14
CATSDGQASGPQHF
TGTGCCACCAGTGATGGACAGGCGAGTGGGCCCCAGCATTTT
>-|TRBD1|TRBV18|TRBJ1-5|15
CASSLGQLSNQPQHF
TGTGCCAGCTCCCTGGGACAGCTTAGCAATCAGCCCCAGCATTTT
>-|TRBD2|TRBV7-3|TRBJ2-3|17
CASRHEASSGRIYTQYF
TGTGCCAGCAGACACGAAGCGAGTAGCGGGAGGATCTATACGCAGTATTTT
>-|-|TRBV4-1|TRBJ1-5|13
CASSQEYNQPQHF
TGCGCCAGCAGCCAAGAATACAATCAGCCCCAGCATTTT
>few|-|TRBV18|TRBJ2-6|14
CASSPDSGANVLTF
TGTGCCAGCTCACCAGACTCTGGGGCCAACGTCCTGACTTTC
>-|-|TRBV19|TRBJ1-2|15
CASSAIGAGFYGYTF
TGTGCCAGTAGTGCGATCGGGGCAGGCTTCTATGGCTACACCTTC
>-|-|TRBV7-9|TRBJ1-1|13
CASTAGGGTEAFF
TGTGCCAGCACCGCGGGGGGAGGGACTGAAGCTTTCTTT
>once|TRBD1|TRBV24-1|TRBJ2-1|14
CAPELQGAGNEQFF
TGTGCCCCCGAACTACAGGGGGCAGGGAATGAGCAGTTCTTC
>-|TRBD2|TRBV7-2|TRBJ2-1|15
CASSFQVSGANEQFF
TGTGCCAGCAGCTTTCAGGTTAGCGGGGCCAATGAGCAGTTCTTC
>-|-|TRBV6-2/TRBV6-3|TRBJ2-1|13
CASSYSGDNEQFF
TGTGCCAGCAGTTACTCGGGCGACAATGAGCAGTTCTTC
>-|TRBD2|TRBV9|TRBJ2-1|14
CASSGRGEDNEQFF
TGTGCCAGCAGCGGACGGGGGGAAGACAATGAGCAGTTCTTC
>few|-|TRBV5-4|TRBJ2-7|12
CASSTRSDEQYF
TGTGCCAGCAGCACACGAAGCGACGAGCAGTACTTC
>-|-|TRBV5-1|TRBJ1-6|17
CASSFSTAVQGDSPLHF
TGCGCCAGCAGCTTCTCGACAGCGGTGCAAGGGGATTCACCCCTCCACTTT
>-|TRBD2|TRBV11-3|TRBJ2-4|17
CASSPQAGGGAKNIQYF
TGTGCCAGCAGCCCCCAGGCGGGGGGAGGAGCCAAAAACATTCAGTACTTC
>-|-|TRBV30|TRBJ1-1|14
CAWSGGGEYTEAFF
TGTGCCTGGAGTGGGGGGGGCGAATACACTGAAGCTTTCTTT
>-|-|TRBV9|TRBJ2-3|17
CASSKRQGLPSTDTQYF
TGTGCCAGCAGCAAAAGGCAGGGCTTACCTAGCACAGATACGCAGTATTTT
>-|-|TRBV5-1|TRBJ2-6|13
CASTTGGANVLTF
TGCGCCAGCACCACCGGGGGGGCCAACGTCCTGACTTTC
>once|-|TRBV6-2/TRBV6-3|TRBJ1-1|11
CASSLRQAAFF
TGTGCCAGCAGCTTAAGACAGGCAGCTTTCTTT
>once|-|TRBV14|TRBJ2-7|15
CASSRDPRPSYEQYF
TGTGCCAGCAGCCGTGACCCGAGACCTTCCTACGAGCAGTACTTC
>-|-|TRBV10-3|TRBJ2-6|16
CAISELMGSGANVLTF
TGTGCCATCAGTGAGTTAATGGGATCTGGGGCCAACGTCCTGACTTTC
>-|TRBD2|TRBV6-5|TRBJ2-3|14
CASSPLAVTDTQYF
TGTGCCAGCAGTCCGCTAGCGGTCACAGATACGCAGTATTTT
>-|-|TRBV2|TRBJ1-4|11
CASSEREKLFF
TGTGCCAGCAGTGAAAGGGAAAAACTGTTTTTT
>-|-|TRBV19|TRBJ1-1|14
CASSDRGVNTEAFF
TGTGCCAGTAGTGACAGAGGGGTAAACACTGAAGCTTTCTTT
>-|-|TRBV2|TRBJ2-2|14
CAGKGSTNTGELFF
TGTGCCGGAAAGGGTAGCACCAACACCGGGGAGCTGTTTTTT
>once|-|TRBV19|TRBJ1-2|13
CASSIGAAYGYTF
TGTGCCAGTAGTATTGGGGCAGCCTATGGCTACACCTTC
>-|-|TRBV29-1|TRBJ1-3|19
CSVEDKRGRKGYSGNTIYF
TGCAGCGTTGAAGATAAACGGGGGCGTAAGGGGTACTCTGGAAACACCATATATTTT
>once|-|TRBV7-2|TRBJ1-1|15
CASSSHGGGNTEAFF
TGTGCCAGCAGCTCCCATGGTGGGGGGAACACTGAAGCTTTCTTT
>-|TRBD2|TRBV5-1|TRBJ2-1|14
CASSFFRAGDEQFF
TGCGCCAGCAGCTTTTTCCGAGCGGGAGATGAGCAGTTCTTC
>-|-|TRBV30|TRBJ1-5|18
CAWSPRGGTMRANQPQHF
TGTGCCTGGAGTCCCCGGGGGGGGACTATGCGAGCCAATCAGCCCCAGCATTTT
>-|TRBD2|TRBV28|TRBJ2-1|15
CASKLAGTIYNEQFF
TGTGCCAGCAAGCTAGCGGGAACAATTTACAATGAGCAGTTCTTC
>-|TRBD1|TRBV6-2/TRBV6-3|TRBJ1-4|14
CASTPGQRNEKLFF
TGTGCCAGCACCCCGGGACAGAGAAATGAAAAACTGTTTTTT